This T cell receptor (beta chain) was obtained from a study of CD4+ T cells in melanoma. General study results and limits: Reportedly, melanoma neoantigen-specific CD4+ T cells showed varied differentiation states. CD8+ T cell, macrophage and B cell function reportedly correlated with neoantigen-specific CD4+ T cells.

Regarding this clone: The antigen is unknown.

CDR1 is SGHRS, CDR2 YFSETQ, per germline. The CDR3 spans 14 residues. V lost 4 bases to trimming and J lost 8 bases, with 15 bases between them. Clones were sequenced by immunoSEQ multiplex PCR, and TCRdb holds only the in-frame ones, with some missing. The sample yields 90,000 to 130,000 clones, approximately 90% seen once. Sample: peripheral blood. This receptor was obtained from a human donor with melanoma. The rearrangement uses TRBV5-1 and TRBJ1-4; D remains unclear. The DNA for the CDR3 is TGCGCCAGCAGCCTAAACAGTTGGAACGAAAAACTGTTTTTT. This sequence encodes CASSLNSWNEKLFF.